These T cell receptor beta chains were read from a single sample in a study of blood T cell repertoires in COVID-19. The protocol was immunoSEQ multiplex PCR, while the TCRdb copy is restricted to in-frame clones and leaves out a portion. The sample includes about 320,000 clones, 89% of them seen just once. The sequencing input was PBMCs or T cells enriched from blood (not recorded which). All receptors come from a man aged 60-69 years who had recovered from COVID-19. The CDR3 runs from the conserved cysteine through the conserved F or W. D genes are given only for firm matches.

TRBD1	TRBJ1-1	TRBV20-1	TGCAGTGCTAGTTACAGGGGCAGCTGGACTGAAGCTTTCTTT	CSASYRGSWTEAFF
-	TRBJ1-3	TRBV6-6	TGTGCCAGCAGTCCAGGGGTAGTTGGAAACACCATATATTTT	CASSPGVVGNTIYF
TRBD2	TRBJ2-4	TRBV5-4	TGTGCCAGCAGCTTCGAACTAGCGGGAGGGCCTGGCAAAAACATTCAGTACTTC	CASSFELAGGPGKNIQYF
-	TRBJ1-2	TRBV15	TGTGCCACCAGCAGAGGTTTAACAGGGTCTGAGGGTGGCTACACCTTC	CATSRGLTGSEGGYTF
TRBD1	TRBJ1-1	TRBV10-3	TGTGCCATCAGTTCCGGGACAGGGGGTTTGAACACTGAAGCTTTCTTT	CAISSGTGGLNTEAFF
TRBD1	TRBJ1-6	TRBV27	TGTGCCAGCCCACCCAGGGGGATCTATAATTCACCCCTCCACTTT	CASPPRGIYNSPLHF
TRBD1	TRBJ1-1	TRBV6-5	TGTGCCAGCAGTTACCAACCACCTAAAGACAGGGCCGCTTTCTTT	CASSYQPPKDRAAFF
-	TRBJ2-7	TRBV5-4	TGTGCCAGCAGCCCGGGACTCGCAACCTACGAGCAGTACTTC	CASSPGLATYEQYF
TRBD1	TRBJ1-2	TRBV6-2/TRBV6-3	TGTGCCAGCAGTTACGATGGCGGGACAGGGGACTATGGCTACACCTTC	CASSYDGGTGDYGYTF
TRBD1	TRBJ1-2	TRBV3-1/TRBV3-2	TGTGCCAGCAGGGACAGGGGAAACTATGGCTACACCTTC	CASRDRGNYGYTF
TRBD1	TRBJ2-7	TRBV6-2/TRBV6-3	TGTGCCAGCAGTGCCCGCCCAGCCAACAGGGGCAACGAGCAGTACTTC	CASSARPANRGNEQYF
-	TRBJ1-2	TRBV7-9	TGTGCCAGCAGCTTAGGAGGGCTCTATGGCTACACCTTC	CASSLGGLYGYTF
TRBD1	TRBJ1-5	TRBV9	TGTGCCAGCAGCGTCGATGGACAGGCTTACCAGCCCCAGCATTTT	CASSVDGQAYQPQHF
TRBD2	TRBJ2-7	TRBV27	TGTGCCAGCAGTTTTCCCCCCCCCGGGACTAGCGGTTACGAGCAGTACTTC	CASSFPPPGTSGYEQYF
-	TRBJ1-1	TRBV3-1/TRBV3-2	TGTGCCAGCAGCCTGGCGGGCAACACTGAAGCTTTCTTT	CASSLAGNTEAFF
-	TRBJ2-7	TRBV12-3/TRBV12-4	TGTGCCAGCAGCCCACAGGGCGTCCACGAGCAGTACTTC	CASSPQGVHEQYF
TRBD2	TRBJ2-1	TRBV7-8	TGTGCCAGCAGCTTAACACTAGCGGGAGGAATCAATGAGCAGTTCTTC	CASSLTLAGGINEQFF
-	TRBJ1-2	TRBV6-2/TRBV6-3	TGTGCCAGCAGTCCAGCAGGGTGGCGCGGCTACACCTTC	CASSPAGWRGYTF
TRBD1	TRBJ1-1	TRBV6-5	TGTGCCAGCAGTTACTTAGGACAGGGGGCGAACACTGAAGCTTTCTTT	CASSYLGQGANTEAFF
TRBD2	TRBJ2-1	TRBV28	TGTGCCACCCTAGCGGGAGAACACTTTAAATTCAATGAGCAGTTCTTC	CATLAGEHFKFNEQFF
TRBD2	TRBJ2-1	TRBV5-6	TGTGCCAGCAGCTTGGCCGAGACTAGCGGGCCACTCTTC	CASSLAETSGPLF
-	TRBJ1-4	TRBV28	TGTGCCAGCTTTTGGCTAAGGTGGAGGGATAATGAAAAACTGTTTTTT	CASFWLRWRDNEKLFF